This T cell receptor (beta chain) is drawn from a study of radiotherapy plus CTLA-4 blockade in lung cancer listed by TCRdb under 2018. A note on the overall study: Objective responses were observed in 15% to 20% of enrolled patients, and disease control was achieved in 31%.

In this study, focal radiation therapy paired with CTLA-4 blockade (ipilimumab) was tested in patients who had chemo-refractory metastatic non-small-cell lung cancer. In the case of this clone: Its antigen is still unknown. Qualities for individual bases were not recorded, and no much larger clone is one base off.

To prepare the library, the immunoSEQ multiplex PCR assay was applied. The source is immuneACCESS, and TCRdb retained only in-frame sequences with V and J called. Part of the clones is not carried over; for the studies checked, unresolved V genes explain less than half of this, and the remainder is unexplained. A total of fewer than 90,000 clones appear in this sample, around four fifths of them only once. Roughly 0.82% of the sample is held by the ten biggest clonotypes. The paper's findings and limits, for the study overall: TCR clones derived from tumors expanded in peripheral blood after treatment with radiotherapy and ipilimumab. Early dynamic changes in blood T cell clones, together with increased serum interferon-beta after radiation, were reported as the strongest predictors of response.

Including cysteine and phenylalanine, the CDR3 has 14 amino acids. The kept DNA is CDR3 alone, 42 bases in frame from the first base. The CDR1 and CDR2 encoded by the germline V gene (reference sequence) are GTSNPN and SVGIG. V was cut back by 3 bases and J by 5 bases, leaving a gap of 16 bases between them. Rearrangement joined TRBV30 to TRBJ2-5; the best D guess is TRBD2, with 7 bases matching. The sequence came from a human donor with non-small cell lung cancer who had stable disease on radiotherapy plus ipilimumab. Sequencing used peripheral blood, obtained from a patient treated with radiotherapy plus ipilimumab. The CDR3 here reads CAWRVGGPSETQYF. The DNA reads TGTGCCTGGAGGGTGGGGGGGCCGAGTGAGACCCAGTACTTC.